Listed here is a single TCR beta chain. Its binding antigen is unknown. Qualities for individual bases were not recorded, and no much larger clone is one base off. Different DNA sequences within this sample yield the same CDR3. Taken from the germline V gene, the CDR1 and CDR2 loops are MGHRA and YSYEKL. The CDR3 measures 13 amino acids from cysteine to phenylalanine. Only the CDR3 DNA is retained, 39 bases long and in frame from the first base. Trimming at the junction amounts to 5 bases on V and 1 base on J, and the germline ends lie 8 bases apart. Libraries were constructed by the immunoSEQ multiplex PCR assay. Entries here come from immuneACCESS through TCRdb and include only in-frame sequences with V and J called. Some clones fail to appear in such tables; in the studies checked, an unresolved V gene covers under half of the shortfall, and the cause of the remainder is unknown. Recorded for this sample are about 39,000 clones; roughly 93% of them occurred a single time. Jointly, the top ten make up more than 0.35% of the sample.

The sample originates from a study of T cell changes during pregnancy in multiple sclerosis (dated by TCRdb to the late 2010s). About the full investigation: Changes in the T cell repertoire over the course of pregnancy were examined in this study in women with multiple sclerosis.

This chain is built from TRBV4-1 and TRBJ1-1, with no confident D gene call. The sequence came from a female donor with multiple sclerosis, enrolled in a pregnancy study. This specimen consisted of CD4+ T cells from peripheral blood mononuclear cells, obtained after pregnancy. The nucleotide sequence reads as follows: TGCGCCAGCAGCAGGCAGGAGAACACTGAAGCTTTCTTT. It specifies CASSRQENTEAFF.